The 6 T cell receptor beta chains given below trace back to one sample, sequenced in a study of PD-L1 blockade in urothelial cancer. The time point here: pretreatment peripheral blood. TCRdb's copy holds only in-frame clones and misses some; the assay was immunoSEQ multiplex PCR. The table has 70,000 or so clones, roughly 88% seen once. This material consisted of PBMCs, taken around atezolizumab (anti-PD-L1) treatment. The origin of the receptors is a man aged 65 to 85 with urothelial cancer.

The rearrangement uses TRBV27 and TRBJ2-1, with 10 positions matching TRBD2. V shed 5 bases, J shed 9 bases, and the junction held 16 bases outside the gene matches. From germline, CDR1 is MNHEY and CDR2 SMNVEV (reference sequence). CDR3 length: 17 amino acids. Here the CDR3 DNA reads TGTGCCAGCAGTCCCACCGGGACTAGCGCTAAAAGGGGTGAGCAGTTCTTC. This sequence encodes CASSPTGTSAKRGEQFF.

This rearrangement joins TRBV11-2 to TRBJ2-2, with 9 nucleotides matching TRBD2. After removal of 6 bases from V and 3 bases from J, the junction contained 14 bases not matched to a gene. The CDR3 runs to 18 residues. Germline values: CDR1 SGHAT, CDR2 FQNNGV. This CDR3 is CASRPNSGSGTDTGELFF. Here the CDR3 DNA reads TGTGCCAGCAGGCCCAATAGCGGGAGCGGTACGGACACCGGGGAGCTGTTTTTT.

The V call is TRBV6-6, the J call TRBJ2-3; D perhaps matches TRBD2 (5 bases). The germline V gene has CDR1 MNHNY and CDR2 SVGAGI (reference sequence). V lost 10 bases and J 3 bases, leaving 14 bases between the germline ends. The CDR3 has 13 residues. The CDR3 region is CATSLGGTDTQYF. The CDR3 nucleotides are TGTGCCACGTCCCTGGGCGGGACAGATACGCAGTATTTT.

The CDR3 sequence is CASSLAHRGNTGELFF. In DNA form, the CDR3 reads TGTGCCAGCAGCTTGGCGCACAGGGGAAACACCGGGGAGCTGTTTTTT. The chain uses TRBV5-4 and TRBJ2-2; 7 bases fit TRBD1. The CDR3 has 16 amino acids. V lost 0 bases and J lost 2; bases outside the gene matches: 4. Germline assignment: CDR1 SGHNT and CDR2 YYREEE (reference sequence).

The chain joins TRBV19 to TRBJ1-5; tentative D call: TRBD1 (6 bases). CDR1 is LNHDA, CDR2 SQIVND, per germline (reference sequence). Trimming shortened V by 6 bases and J by 4 bases, and 10 bases separated the two germline ends. The CDR3 covers 13 residues. In DNA, the CDR3 is TGTGCCAGTAGGGCTCAGGGGAATCAGCCCCAGCATTTT. It translates to CASRAQGNQPQHF.

The chain combines TRBV11-2 with TRBJ2-2, with a possible D match to TRBD2 (6 bases). Germline V gene lookup returns CDR1 SGHAT and CDR2 FQNNGV. The V gene lost 4 bases and the J gene lost 3 bases, with 12 bases spanning the gap. CDR3 length: 15 amino acids. CDR3 in amino acids: CASSYGGFDTGELFF. The CDR3 nucleotides are TGTGCCAGCAGCTACGGGGGTTTTGACACCGGGGAGCTGTTTTTT.